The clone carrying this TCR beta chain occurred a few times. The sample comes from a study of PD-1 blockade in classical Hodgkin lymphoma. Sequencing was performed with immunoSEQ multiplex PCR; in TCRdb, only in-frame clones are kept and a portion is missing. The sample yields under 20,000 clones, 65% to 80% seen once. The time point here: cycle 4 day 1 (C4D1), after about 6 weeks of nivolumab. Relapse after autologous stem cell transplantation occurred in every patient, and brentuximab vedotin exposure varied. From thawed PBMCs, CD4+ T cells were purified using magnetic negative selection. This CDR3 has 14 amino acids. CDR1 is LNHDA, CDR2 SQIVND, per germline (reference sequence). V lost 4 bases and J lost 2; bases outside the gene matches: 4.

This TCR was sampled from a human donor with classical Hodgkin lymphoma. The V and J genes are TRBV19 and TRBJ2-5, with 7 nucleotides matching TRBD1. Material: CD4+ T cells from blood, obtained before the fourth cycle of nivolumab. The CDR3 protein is CASSKGTVQETQYF. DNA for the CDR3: TGTGCCAGTAGTAAAGGGACAGTACAAGAGACCCAGTACTTC.